Listed below are T cell receptor beta chains from one sample, sequenced in a study of blood T cell repertoires in COVID-19. TCRdb's copy holds only in-frame clones and misses some; the assay was immunoSEQ multiplex PCR. The data show just over 200,000 clones, 60% to 85% seen once. The specimen was peripheral blood. The receptors here all came from a woman between 70 and 85 years old with acute or convalescent COVID-19. CDR3s include the opening cysteine and the closing phenylalanine or tryptophan.

>TRBV5-4|TRBJ1-3
CASSKPGQVSGNTIYF
>TRBV19|TRBJ2-2
CASSRREYTGELFF
>TRBV5-8|TRBJ1-4
CASSQRGRGAEKLFF
>TRBV19|TRBJ1-3
CASTFYSGNTIYF
>TRBV10-1|TRBJ2-5
CATGTSEETQYF
>TRBV15|TRBJ1-4
CATAKQAATNEKLFF
>TRBV5-1|TRBJ1-1
CASSPTTGTTEAFF
>TRBV5-4|TRBJ1-6
CASSSTGLGDSPLHF
>TRBV6-5|TRBJ2-2
CARGMGQPNTGELFF
>TRBV28|TRBJ2-7
CASSPSGGRPYEQYF
>TRBV27|TRBJ1-4
CASSPDRGEKLFF
>TRBV6-5|TRBJ1-2
CASSYTGTGDYGYTF
>TRBV5-1|TRBJ2-1
CASSIGTSVPFF
>TRBV5-1|TRBJ1-3
CASSLGGQGSGNTIYF
>TRBV10-2|TRBJ2-5
CASRGTSGAQETQYF
>TRBV5-1|TRBJ2-1
CASSLVLSSYNEQFF
>TRBV28|TRBJ1-2
CASSFLTAPTNYGYTF
>TRBV6-2/TRBV6-3|TRBJ1-5
CASSLRGAEYYQPQHF
>TRBV7-9|TRBJ1-2
CASSLVGGGRYGYTF
>TRBV5-1|TRBJ2-3
CASSLEGGADTQYF
>TRBV11-2|TRBJ1-5
CASSLVSGSNQPQHF
>TRBV28|TRBJ1-4
CASSPLRQGAWEKLFF
>TRBV28|TRBJ1-4
CASIPRGTNEKLFF
>TRBV28|TRBJ1-5
CASSLLTVEDQPQHF
>TRBV5-1|TRBJ1-1
CASSLADTEAFF
>TRBV30|TRBJ2-3
CAWNPLAGGWGTQYF
>TRBV18|TRBJ1-4
CASSPGQGGNEKLFF
>TRBV27|TRBJ2-1
CASSPLGLGYNEQFF
>TRBV7-2|TRBJ2-1
CASSLRASDYNEQFF
>TRBV7-2|TRBJ2-1
CASSRLGSSNEQFF
>TRBV4-2|TRBJ2-5
CASSPGVGGQETQYF
>TRBV29-1|TRBJ1-1
CSGHRDTEAFF
>TRBV7-5|TRBJ1-1
CARTPLMLPRETEAFF
>TRBV2|TRBJ1-6
CASRSERDSPLHF
>TRBV6-5|TRBJ2-1
CASSSPGHYEQFF
>TRBV6-5|TRBJ1-2
CASSQPGLYYGYTF
>TRBV5-1|TRBJ2-7
CASSLGFSGNYEQYF
>TRBV12-3/TRBV12-4|TRBJ1-6
CASSPRGNSPLHF
>TRBV19|TRBJ2-2
CASRRTPSTGELFF
>TRBV11-3|TRBJ2-1
CASSLEGRGEQFF
>TRBV18|TRBJ2-4
CASSPQQTLNIQYF
>TRBV10-3|TRBJ2-5
CATGQGTRETQYF
>TRBV18|TRBJ1-5
CASSQSSNQPQHF
>TRBV3-1/TRBV3-2|TRBJ2-5
CASSQVEGGPETQYF
>TRBV6-5|TRBJ2-1
CASSYRTSGINEQFF
>TRBV7-9|TRBJ1-3
CASAASAGNTIYF
>TRBV6-1|TRBJ1-1
CASRPPGQGSPEAFF
>TRBV5-4|TRBJ1-6
CASSPDGGPYNSPLHF
>TRBV24-1|TRBJ1-5
CATSETRQGPYQPQHF
>TRBV7-2|TRBJ2-2
CASSLPSGSGNTGELFF
>TRBV5-6|TRBJ2-7
CASSFSRQYEQYF
>TRBV9|TRBJ1-3
CASNYGGAAGNTIYF
>TRBV6-1|TRBJ2-7
CASSEGKREYYEQYF
>TRBV2|TRBJ2-1
CASRLALYNEQFF
>TRBV28|TRBJ1-3
CASSFLGTGSFGNTIYF
>TRBV30|TRBJ2-7
CAWSVQGGQYEQYF
>TRBV28|TRBJ1-2
CASSLPGRYGYTF